These 2 T cell receptor beta chains came from one sample sequenced in a study of shared clonotypes between healthy human individuals. Repertoires were generated with immunoSEQ multiplex PCR, while TCRdb's copy carries only in-frame clones and drops some. This table has approximately 1.5 million clones, 95% to 99% appearing once. Material: naive CD4+ T cells sorted from blood. Subset reported: CD45RA+ positively selected. The receptors originated from a man under 40 in good health.

The rearrangement uses TRBV18 and TRBJ1-3; 8 positions match TRBD1. This CDR3 has 15 residues. With 4 bases clipped from V and 0 bases from J, the junction kept 2 bases outside the gene matches. Germline V gene data show CDR1 as KGHSH and CDR2 as LQKENI. CDR3 nucleotides: TGTGCCAGCTCACAAGGGACAGGCTCTGGAAACACCATATATTTT. Its protein product is CASSQGTGSGNTIYF.

The rearrangement links TRBV10-1 to TRBJ1-2; tentatively, D is TRBD1 (5 bases). Germline CDR1 reads WNHNN; CDR2 reads SYGVQD (reference sequence). This CDR3 comprises 15 residues. Trimming removed 6 bases from V and 8 bases from J, with 22 bases in between. The CDR3 DNA follows: TGCGCCAGCAGCTTCCTACGGGACGCCATCCACGGCTACACCTTC. It is translated as CASSFLRDAIHGYTF.